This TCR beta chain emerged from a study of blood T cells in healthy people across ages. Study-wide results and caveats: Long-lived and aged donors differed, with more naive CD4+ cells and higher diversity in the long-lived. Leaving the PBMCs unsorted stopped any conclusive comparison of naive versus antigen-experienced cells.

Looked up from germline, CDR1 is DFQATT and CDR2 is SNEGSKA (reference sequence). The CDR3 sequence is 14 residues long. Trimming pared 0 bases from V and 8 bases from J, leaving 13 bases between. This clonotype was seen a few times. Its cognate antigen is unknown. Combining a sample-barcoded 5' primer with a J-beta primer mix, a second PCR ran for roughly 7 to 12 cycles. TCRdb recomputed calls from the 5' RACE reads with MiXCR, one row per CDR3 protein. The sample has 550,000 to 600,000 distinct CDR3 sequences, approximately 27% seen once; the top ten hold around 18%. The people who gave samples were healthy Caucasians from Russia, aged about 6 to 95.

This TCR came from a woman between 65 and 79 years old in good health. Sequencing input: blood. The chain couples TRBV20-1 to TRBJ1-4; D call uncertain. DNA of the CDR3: TGCAGTGCTAGAGATCGAGGACCTGGGGAAAAACTGTTTTTT. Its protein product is CSARDRGPGEKLFF.